Listed below are T cell receptor beta chains from one sample, sequenced in a study of cytomegalovirus exposure and HLA in healthy donors. The protocol was immunoSEQ multiplex PCR, while the TCRdb copy is restricted to in-frame clones and leaves out a portion. The sample contains some 130,000 clones, about 73% of which appear only once. The sequenced sample consisted of PBMCs. The origin of the receptors is a woman in her fifties or sixties in good health and CMV-seropositive. Both conserved end residues are part of each CDR3. D genes are given only for firm matches. Not all rows give a size; the values are once, few, many and, for expanded clones, a class.

J gene: TRBJ1-1; D gene: TRBD1; clone size: NA; V gene: TRBV28; CDR3 DNA: TGTGCCAGCAGCCAACCGGGACAGGGGGCTTTCACTGAAGCTTTCTTT; CDR3 protein: CASSQPGQGAFTEAFF
J gene: TRBJ1-3; D gene: TRBD1; clone size: NA; V gene: TRBV9; CDR3 DNA: TGTGCCAGCAGCGTAGCACAGGGGGCTTCCTCTGGAAACACCATATATTTT; CDR3 protein: CASSVAQGASSGNTIYF
J gene: TRBJ1-1; D gene: NA; clone size: once; V gene: TRBV5-1; CDR3 DNA: TGCGCCAGCAGCTTCGGGAAGGAGAACACTGAAGCTTTCTTT; CDR3 protein: CASSFGKENTEAFF
J gene: TRBJ1-1; D gene: TRBD1; clone size: NA; V gene: TRBV10-1; CDR3 DNA: TGCGCCAGCAGTGAGTCGAATACAGGGGTAACTGAAGCTTTCTTT; CDR3 protein: CASSESNTGVTEAFF
J gene: TRBJ2-7; D gene: NA; clone size: NA; V gene: TRBV4-1; CDR3 DNA: TGCGCCAGCAGCCAAGGGCCACAGGGCTACGAGCAGTACTTC; CDR3 protein: CASSQGPQGYEQYF
J gene: TRBJ2-1; D gene: TRBD2; clone size: NA; V gene: TRBV19; CDR3 DNA: TGTGCCAGTAGTATAGGAGGACTAGCGGCACTATACAATGAGCAGTTCTTC; CDR3 protein: CASSIGGLAALYNEQFF
J gene: TRBJ2-2; D gene: NA; clone size: NA; V gene: TRBV10-1; CDR3 DNA: TGCGCCAGCAGTGGGCAATTCACCGGGGAGCTGTTTTTT; CDR3 protein: CASSGQFTGELFF
J gene: TRBJ1-4; D gene: TRBD1; clone size: few; V gene: TRBV30; CDR3 DNA: TGTGCCTGGAGGGAGACAGGGAGGACTAATGAAAAACTGTTTTTT; CDR3 protein: CAWRETGRTNEKLFF
J gene: TRBJ1-6; D gene: NA; clone size: NA; V gene: TRBV2; CDR3 DNA: TGTGCCAGCAGCGTTGAGGGGGATAATTCACCCCTCCACTTT; CDR3 protein: CASSVEGDNSPLHF
J gene: TRBJ1-1; D gene: NA; clone size: NA; V gene: TRBV27; CDR3 DNA: TGTGCCAGCAGTTTAAACAGTTACACTGAAGCTTTCTTT; CDR3 protein: CASSLNSYTEAFF
J gene: TRBJ2-7; D gene: NA; clone size: NA; V gene: TRBV29-1; CDR3 DNA: TGCAGCGTTGCGGAGGGTACCTACGAGCAGTACTTC; CDR3 protein: CSVAEGTYEQYF
J gene: TRBJ1-3; D gene: NA; clone size: NA; V gene: TRBV13; CDR3 DNA: TGTGCCAGCAGCTTATCACACAGCACTGGAAACACCATATATTTT; CDR3 protein: CASSLSHSTGNTIYF
J gene: TRBJ2-5; D gene: NA; clone size: NA; V gene: TRBV7-2; CDR3 DNA: TGTGCCAGCAGCCGGCGGGCGGAGACCCAGTACTTC; CDR3 protein: CASSRRAETQYF
J gene: TRBJ2-3; D gene: NA; clone size: NA; V gene: TRBV7-9; CDR3 DNA: TGTGCCAGCAGCCCTCGACAGATGCAAGATACGCAGTATTTT; CDR3 protein: CASSPRQMQDTQYF
J gene: TRBJ1-1; D gene: NA; clone size: few; V gene: TRBV28; CDR3 DNA: TGTGCCAGCAGTCCACCGTCCCCAGGGAACACTGAAGCTTTCTTT; CDR3 protein: CASSPPSPGNTEAFF
J gene: TRBJ2-3; D gene: TRBD2; clone size: NA; V gene: TRBV6-1; CDR3 DNA: TGTGCCAGCAGGGCTAGCGGAAGAGATACGCAGTATTTT; CDR3 protein: CASRASGRDTQYF
J gene: TRBJ2-7; D gene: NA; clone size: NA; V gene: TRBV6-6; CDR3 DNA: TGTGCCAGCAGATATTTCCGAGGGGGAGGGGAGCAGTACTTC; CDR3 protein: CASRYFRGGGEQYF
J gene: TRBJ1-1; D gene: TRBD1; clone size: NA; V gene: TRBV11-2; CDR3 DNA: TGTGCCAGCAGCTTTCCGGGACAGGGGGTGAACACTGAAGCTTTCTTT; CDR3 protein: CASSFPGQGVNTEAFF
J gene: TRBJ2-7; D gene: TRBD1; clone size: NA; V gene: TRBV6-1; CDR3 DNA: TGTGCCAGCAGTCGACAGGGAGTCTACGAGCAGTACTTC; CDR3 protein: CASSRQGVYEQYF
J gene: TRBJ2-1; D gene: TRBD2; clone size: NA; V gene: TRBV5-1; CDR3 DNA: TGCGCCAGCAGCTTCGGAGCGGGAGCGCAGGATGTCAATGAGCAGTTCTTC; CDR3 protein: CASSFGAGAQDVNEQFF
J gene: TRBJ1-4; D gene: NA; clone size: NA; V gene: TRBV28; CDR3 DNA: TGTGCCATAAACCCTAACGAGGGGGTTGCAACTAATGAAAAACTGTTTTTT; CDR3 protein: CAINPNEGVATNEKLFF
J gene: TRBJ2-3; D gene: TRBD1; clone size: NA; V gene: TRBV5-4; CDR3 DNA: TGTGCCAGCAGCTTGGTGGTGGGACAGGACACAGATACGCAGTATTTT; CDR3 protein: CASSLVVGQDTDTQYF